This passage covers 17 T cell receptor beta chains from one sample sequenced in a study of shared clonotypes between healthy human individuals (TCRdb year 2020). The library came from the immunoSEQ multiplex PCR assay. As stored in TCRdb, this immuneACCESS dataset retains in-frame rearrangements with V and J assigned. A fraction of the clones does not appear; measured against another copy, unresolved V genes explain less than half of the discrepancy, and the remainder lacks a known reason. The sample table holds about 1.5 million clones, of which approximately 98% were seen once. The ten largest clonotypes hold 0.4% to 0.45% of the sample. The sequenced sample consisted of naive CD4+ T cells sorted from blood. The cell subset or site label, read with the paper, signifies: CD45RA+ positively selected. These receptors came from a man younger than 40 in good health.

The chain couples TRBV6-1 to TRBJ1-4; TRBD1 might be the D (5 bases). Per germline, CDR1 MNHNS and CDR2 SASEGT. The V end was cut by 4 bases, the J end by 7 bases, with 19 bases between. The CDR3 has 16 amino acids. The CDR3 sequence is CASSANRPAAGEKLFF. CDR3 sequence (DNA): TGTGCCAGCAGTGCCAACAGGCCAGCTGCCGGTGAAAAACTGTTTTTT.

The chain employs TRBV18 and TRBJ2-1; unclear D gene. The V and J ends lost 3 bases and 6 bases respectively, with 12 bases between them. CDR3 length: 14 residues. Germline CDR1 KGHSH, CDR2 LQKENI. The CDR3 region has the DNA TGTGCCAGCTCACCTCCGGTCACCTTCAATGAGCAGTTCTTC. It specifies CASSPPVTFNEQFF.

In DNA form, the CDR3 reads TGTGCCAGCAGCCAAGATACTTGGTCGGCAGGCCAACTGTTCGAGCAGTACTTC. Residues: CASSQDTWSAGQLFEQYF. The chain is built from TRBV4-2 and TRBJ2-7; D gene ambiguous. The length of the CDR3 is 18 residues. Germline V lookup: CDR1 LGHNA, CDR2 YNFKEQ. V lost 0 bases and J lost 6, with 24 bases in between.

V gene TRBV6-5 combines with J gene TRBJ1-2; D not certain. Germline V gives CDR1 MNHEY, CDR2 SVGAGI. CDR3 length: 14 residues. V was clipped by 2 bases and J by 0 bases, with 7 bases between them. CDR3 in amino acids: CASSYRLANYGYTF. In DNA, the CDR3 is TGTGCCAGCAGTTACAGATTAGCTAACTATGGCTACACCTTC.

CDR3 region: CASSEGLAGLLYEQYF. DNA of the CDR3: TGCGCCAGCAGCGAAGGACTAGCGGGTCTGCTCTACGAGCAGTACTTC. The chain has TRBV5-1 and TRBJ2-7, with 11 bases matching TRBD2. Germline CDR1 and CDR2: SGHRS and YFSETQ. Trimming at V came to 4 bases and at J to 3 bases, leaving 9 bases not matched to a gene. There are 16 residues in the CDR3.

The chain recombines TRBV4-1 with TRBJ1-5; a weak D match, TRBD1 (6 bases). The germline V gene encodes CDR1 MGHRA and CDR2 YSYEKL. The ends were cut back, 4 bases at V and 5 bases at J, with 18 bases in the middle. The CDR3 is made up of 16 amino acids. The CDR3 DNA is TGCGCCAGCAGCCGGGGCCCCGGGACACCCGATCAGCCCCAGCATTTT. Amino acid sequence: CASSRGPGTPDQPQHF.

For the CDR3, the DNA is TGTGCCAGCAGGCTAATGGCGTCGTCTAACTATGGCTACACCTTC. It specifies CASRLMASSNYGYTF. This chain joins TRBV6-1 and TRBJ1-2; D is ambiguous. The germline V and J ends were trimmed by 6 bases and 0 bases, with 14 bases remaining between them. This CDR3 contains 15 residues. Germline CDR1 and CDR2: MNHNS and SASEGT.

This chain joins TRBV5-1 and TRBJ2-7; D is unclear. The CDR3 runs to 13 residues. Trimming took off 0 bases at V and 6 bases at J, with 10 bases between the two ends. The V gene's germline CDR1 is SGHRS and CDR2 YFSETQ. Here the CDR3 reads CASSLDVGGEQYF. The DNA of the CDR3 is TGCGCCAGCAGCTTGGATGTTGGCGGCGAGCAGTACTTC.

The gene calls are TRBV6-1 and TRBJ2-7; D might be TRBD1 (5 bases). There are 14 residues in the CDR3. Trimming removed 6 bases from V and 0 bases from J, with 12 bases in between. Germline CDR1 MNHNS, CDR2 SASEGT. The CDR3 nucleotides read TGTGCCAGCAGAGGACACTCGAGCTCCTACGAGCAGTACTTC. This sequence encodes CASRGHSSSYEQYF.

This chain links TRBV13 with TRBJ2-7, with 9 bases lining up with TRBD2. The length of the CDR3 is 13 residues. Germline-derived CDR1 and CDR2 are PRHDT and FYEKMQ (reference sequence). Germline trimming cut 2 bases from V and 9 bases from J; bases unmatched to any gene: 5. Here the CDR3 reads CASSLPGLAVQYF. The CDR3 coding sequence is TGTGCCAGCAGCTTACCGGGACTAGCAGTGCAGTACTTC.

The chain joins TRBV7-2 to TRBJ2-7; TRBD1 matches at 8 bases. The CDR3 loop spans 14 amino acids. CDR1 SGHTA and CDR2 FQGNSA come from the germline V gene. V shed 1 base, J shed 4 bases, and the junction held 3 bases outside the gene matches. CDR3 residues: CASSLGDRTYEQYF. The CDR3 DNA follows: TGTGCCAGCAGCTTAGGGGACAGGACTTACGAGCAGTACTTC.

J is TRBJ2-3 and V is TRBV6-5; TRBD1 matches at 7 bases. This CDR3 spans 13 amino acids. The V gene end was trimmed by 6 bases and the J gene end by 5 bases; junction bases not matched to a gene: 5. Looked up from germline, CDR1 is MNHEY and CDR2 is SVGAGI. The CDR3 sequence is CASRLTGKDTQYF. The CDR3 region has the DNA TGTGCCAGCAGACTGACAGGGAAAGATACGCAGTATTTT.

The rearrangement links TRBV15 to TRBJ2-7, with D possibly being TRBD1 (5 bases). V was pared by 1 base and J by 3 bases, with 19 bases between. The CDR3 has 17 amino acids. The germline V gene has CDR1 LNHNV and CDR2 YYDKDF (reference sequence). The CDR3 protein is CATSRVTGAKRGYEQYF. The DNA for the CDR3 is TGTGCCACCAGCAGAGTGACTGGGGCCAAACGAGGCTACGAGCAGTACTTC.

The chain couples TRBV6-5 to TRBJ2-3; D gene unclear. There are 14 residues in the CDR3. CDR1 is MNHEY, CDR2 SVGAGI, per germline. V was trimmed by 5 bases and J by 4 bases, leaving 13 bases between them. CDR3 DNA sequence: TGTGCCAGCAGTCATCTTCTAAGGCCAGATACGCAGTATTTT. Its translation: CASSHLLRPDTQYF.

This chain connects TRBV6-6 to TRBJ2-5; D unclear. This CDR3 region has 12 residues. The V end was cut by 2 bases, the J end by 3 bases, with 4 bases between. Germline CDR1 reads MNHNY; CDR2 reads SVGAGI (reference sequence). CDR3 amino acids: CASSYAKETQYF. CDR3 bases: TGTGCCAGCAGTTACGCCAAAGAGACCCAGTACTTC.

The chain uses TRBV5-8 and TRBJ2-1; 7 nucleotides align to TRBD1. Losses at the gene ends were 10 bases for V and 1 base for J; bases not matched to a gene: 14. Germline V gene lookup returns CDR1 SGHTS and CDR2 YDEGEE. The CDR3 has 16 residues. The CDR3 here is CAGMRFTGVSYNEQFF. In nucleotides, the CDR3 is TGTGCCGGAATGAGATTTACAGGGGTATCCTACAATGAGCAGTTCTTC.

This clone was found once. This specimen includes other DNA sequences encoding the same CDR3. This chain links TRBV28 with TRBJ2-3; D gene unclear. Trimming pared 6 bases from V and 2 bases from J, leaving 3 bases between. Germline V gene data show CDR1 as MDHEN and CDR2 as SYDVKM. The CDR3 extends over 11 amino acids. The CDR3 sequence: CASSTTDTQYF. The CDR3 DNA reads TGTGCCAGCAGCACCACAGATACGCAGTATTTT.